The clone carrying this T cell receptor (beta chain) has only one observation. The data were produced by immunoSEQ multiplex PCR, yet TCRdb's version contains in-frame clones alone and is incomplete. The sample includes approximately 120,000 clones, around four fifths of them seen just once. These data are taken from a study of blood T cell repertoires in COVID-19. Germline-derived CDR1 and CDR2 are MDHEN and SYDVKM. The CDR3 is 13 amino acids. V lost 6 bases to trimming and J lost 3 bases, with 11 bases between them. This clonotype was sampled from a woman aged 60-75 years with acute or convalescent COVID-19. The rearrangement uses TRBV28 and TRBJ1-2; tentatively, D is TRBD1 (6 bases). Source material: peripheral blood. The CDR3 sequence: CASRTGSYYGYTF. The CDR3 coding sequence is TGTGCCAGCAGGACAGGTTCTTACTATGGCTACACCTTC.